This T cell receptor (beta chain) was documented in a study of OX40 agonist ivuxolimab in advanced cancers. The table came from immunoSEQ multiplex PCR; TCRdb's copy has only in-frame clones and leaves some out. The sample shows over 60,000 clones, around 83% of them seen only once. The CDR3 length is 15 residues. Germline V gene data show CDR1 as SNHLY and CDR2 as FYNNEI. Trimming pared 4 bases from V and 4 bases from J, leaving 16 bases between. The sequence was obtained from an adult with an advanced solid tumor such as melanoma, head and neck, liver or kidney cancer. The V call is TRBV2, the J call TRBJ2-5, with D perhaps matching TRBD1 (6 bases). The source material was CD4+ or CD8+ T cells sorted from blood, sampled in a trial of the OX40 agonist ivuxolimab. This chain's CDR3 is CASSARTDAVETQYF. The CDR3 region has the DNA TGTGCCAGCAGTGCCCGGACAGACGCGGTAGAGACCCAGTACTTC.